The 20 T cell receptor beta chains given below trace back to one sample, sequenced in a study of blood T cell repertoires in COVID-19. Here immunoSEQ multiplex PCR was the method, and the copy in TCRdb shows in-frame clones only, minus some. The sample consists of about 210,000 clones, 85% of them appearing once. Material for sequencing was peripheral blood. These receptors all come from a man aged 45-65 years with COVID-19, enrolled during active disease.

Notes on this clone: A junction boundary mismatches the germline segment, possibly from a read error. V usage is TRBV18 and J usage is TRBJ2-5, with D possibly called TRBD1 or TRBD2 (7 bases each). There are 15 residues in the CDR3. Germline CDR1 and CDR2: KGHSH and LQKENI. CDR3 sequence reads: CASSPQGTTQETQYF. CDR3 DNA: TGTGCCAGCTCCCCACAGGGGACTACCCAAGAGACCCAGTACTTC.

The rearrangement links TRBV18 to TRBJ2-1, with TRBD2 matching 8 bases. V trimming: 0 bases; J trimming: 5 bases; junction bases outside the gene matches: 9. Germline V gene lookup returns CDR1 KGHSH and CDR2 LQKENI. This CDR3 comprises 17 residues. Here the CDR3 DNA reads TGTGCCAGCTCACCACCGGGTAAACGGGGGGGCAACAATGAGCAGTTCTTC. Protein sequence: CASSPPGKRGGNNEQFF.

V is TRBV7-2 and J is TRBJ2-4, with D tentatively TRBD2 (6 bases). In germline, CDR1 is SGHTA, CDR2 FQGNSA. The CDR3 length is 15 residues. V was clipped by 2 bases and J by 1 base, with 9 bases between them. As DNA, the CDR3 is TGTGCCAGCAGCTTAAGGGCGGGGGCCAAAAACATTCAGTACTTC. Translation: CASSLRAGAKNIQYF.

The rearrangement uses TRBV4-2 and TRBJ2-3; a possible D gene is TRBD2 (6 bases). The CDR3 runs 16 residues. Germline values: CDR1 LGHNA, CDR2 YNFKEQ. The V end lost 0 bases, the J end lost 3 bases, and 13 bases lay between the germline ends. The CDR3 is CASSQDLAGLTDTQYF. The CDR3 DNA sequence: TGTGCCAGCAGCCAAGATCTCGCGGGGTTGACAGATACGCAGTATTTT.

V gene TRBV19 combines with J gene TRBJ1-2; TRBD1 matches at 7 bases. The CDR3 is made up of 12 amino acids. Losses at the gene ends were 6 bases for V and 11 bases for J; bases not matched to a gene: 9. Germline CDR1 LNHDA, CDR2 SQIVND (reference sequence). Here the CDR3 reads CASSLTGTAYTF. CDR3 sequence (DNA): TGTGCCAGTAGCTTGACCGGGACAGCTTACACCTTC. Full variable domain (remainder filled in from reference TRBV19 and TRBJ1-2): DGGITQSPKYLFRKEGQNVTLSCEQNLNHDAMYWYRQDPGQGLRLIYYSQIVNDFQKGDIAEGYSVSREKKESFPLTVTSAQKNPTAFYLCASSLTGTAYTFGSGTRLTVV.

A note on this clone: The junction shows a germline mismatch at one end, possibly a read error. The genes are TRBV6-4 and TRBJ1-1; D not certain. CDR3 length: 13 residues. Germline values: CDR1 MRHNA, CDR2 SNTAGT. For the CDR3, the DNA is TGTGCCAGCAGTGACTCGCCGGGATCAATGGGGATCTTT. This sequence encodes CASSDSPGSMGIF.

The CDR3 nucleotides read TGCAGCGTTACCGGGACTAGCGGGGGCACAGATACGCAGTATTTT. Amino acids: CSVTGTSGGTDTQYF. V and J are TRBV29-1 and TRBJ2-3, with 13 bases aligning to TRBD2. CDR3 length: 15 residues. Unmatched junction bases numbered 3, after V lost 5 bases and J lost 1 base. Germline CDR1 and CDR2: SQVTM and ANQGSEA.

The rearrangement links TRBV21-1 to TRBJ1-1. TRBV21-1 is labeled a pseudogene. The CDR3 spans 15 residues. The CDR3 bases are TGTGCCAGCAGTTGGGCCTCCCGGGGATGGACTGAAGCTTTCTTT. It translates to CASSWASRGWTEAFF.

This clone was recorded only once. The chain uses TRBV29-1 and TRBJ2-2, with a tentative D call TRBD1 (6 bases). This CDR3 is built from 14 residues. CDR1 and CDR2 from the germline V gene are SQVTM and ANQGSEA. The V end was cut by 6 bases, the J end by 0 bases, with 11 bases between. CDR3 protein: CSVFGTSNTGELFF. CDR3 sequence (DNA): TGCAGCGTCTTTGGGACATCGAACACCGGGGAGCTGTTTTTT.

The chain recombines TRBV5-1 with TRBJ2-5; 10 nucleotides line up with TRBD1. The length of the CDR3 is 15 residues. Germline CDR1 SGHRS, CDR2 YFSETQ. The junction had 9 bases not matched to a gene; V was cut back by 5 bases and J by 5 bases. This CDR3 is CASSPRQGATETQYF. The CDR3 nucleotides are TGCGCCAGCAGTCCCCGACAGGGGGCGACCGAGACCCAGTACTTC.

The CDR3 DNA reads as TGTGCCTGGAGTGCGACAGGGAGCTCCTATAATTCACCCCTCCACTTT. Its protein product is CAWSATGSSYNSPLHF. V usage is TRBV30 and J usage is TRBJ1-6, with 7 bases identical to TRBD1. The J segment lost 0 bases and the V segment lost 1 base, leaving 3 bases of the junction unmatched. The CDR3 sequence is 16 residues long. Germline CDR1 GTSNPN, CDR2 SVGIG (reference sequence). Variable domain in full (rest from reference TRBV30 and TRBJ1-6): SQTIHQWPATLVQPVGSPLSLECTVEGTSNPNLYWYRQAAGRGLQLLFYSVGIGQISSEVPQNLSASRPQDRQFILSSKKLLLSDSGFYLCAWSATGSSYNSPLHFGNGTRLTVT.

The chain links TRBV27 to TRBJ2-1; 11 nucleotides line up with TRBD2. The CDR3 is 15 amino acids. CDR1 MNHEY and CDR2 SMNVEV come from the germline V gene (reference sequence). J lost 8 bases, V lost 0 bases, and 3 bases had no gene match. The CDR3 DNA sequence: TGTGCCAGCAGTTTATCTAGCGGGGGGGCACATGAGCAGTTCTTC. Its protein is CASSLSSGGAHEQFF.

The CDR3 here is CASTRGRLAGAISYNEQFF. The CDR3 nucleotides are TGTGCCAGCACCAGGGGGAGACTAGCGGGGGCTATCTCCTACAATGAGCAGTTCTTC. V usage is TRBV7-2 and J usage is TRBJ2-1, with 12 bases fitting TRBD2. Trimming removed 7 bases from V and 0 bases from J; junction bases left unmatched: 13. The CDR3 totals 19 residues. The germline gives CDR1 SGHTA, CDR2 FQGNSA.

This clone has only one observation. The chain employs TRBV27 and TRBJ2-7; TRBD1 matches 8 bases. Germline V lookup: CDR1 MNHEY, CDR2 SMNVEV (reference sequence). The CDR3 has 14 amino acids. Trimming took 2 bases from V and 2 from J; bases not matched to a gene: 2. The CDR3 region has the DNA TGTGCCAGCAGTTTAACAGGGGGACCCTACGAGCAGTACTTC. Protein product: CASSLTGGPYEQYF.

J is TRBJ2-7 and V is TRBV4-1, with TRBD1 matching 9 bases. The germline V gene has CDR1 MGHRA and CDR2 YSYEKL. This CDR3 region has 14 residues. The V segment lost 5 bases and the J segment 0 bases; nucleotides outside the gene matches: 2. The DNA for the CDR3 is TGCGCCAGCAGCAGGGACAGGGCCTCCTACGAGCAGTACTTC. The encoded protein is CASSRDRASYEQYF.

V is TRBV7-3 and J is TRBJ1-5; D is uncertain. Germline loops: CDR1 SGHTA, CDR2 FQGTGA. This CDR3 region has 14 residues. Between the trimmed V and J ends, which lost 6 bases and 3 bases, there was a span of 12 bases. Here the CDR3 reads CASSLSGDNQPQHF. The CDR3 coding sequence is TGTGCCAGCAGTCTTTCCGGGGACAATCAGCCCCAGCATTTT.

The chain uses TRBV5-5 and TRBJ2-3; D call uncertain. Trimming removed 0 bases from V and 0 bases from J, with 8 bases in between. The CDR3 sequence is 15 residues long. CDR1 and CDR2 from the germline V gene are SGHKS and YYEKEE (reference sequence). In DNA form, the CDR3 reads TGTGCCAGCAGCTTGGTGACAAGGAGCACAGATACGCAGTATTTT. Residues: CASSLVTRSTDTQYF.

The V call is TRBV7-2, the J call TRBJ1-1; 7 bases match TRBD1. The CDR3 length is 14 residues. Trimming at V came to 1 base and at J to 5 bases, leaving 4 bases not matched to a gene. Germline CDR1 SGHTA, CDR2 FQGNSA. The CDR3 here is CASSLEGGITEAFF. DNA of the CDR3: TGTGCCAGCAGCTTAGAAGGGGGCATAACTGAAGCTTTCTTT.

The chain recombines TRBV7-3 with TRBJ2-7; a possible D gene is TRBD1 (6 bases). This CDR3 has 14 residues. Deletions cut 1 base from V and 2 bases from J, with 9 bases between. Germline loops: CDR1 SGHTA, CDR2 FQGTGA. CDR3 sequence (DNA): TGTGCCAGCAGCTTAAAGGCAGGGGCCTACGAGCAGTACTTC. Translating gives CASSLKAGAYEQYF.

The chain carries TRBV5-1 and TRBJ2-1; 7 bases map to TRBD1. This CDR3 has 15 residues. The germline CDR1 and CDR2 sequences are SGHRS and YFSETQ. The trim removed 2 bases at V and 2 bases at J, leaving 4 bases unmatched. This CDR3 reads CASSLQGPPYNEQFF. CDR3 DNA: TGCGCCAGCAGCTTACAGGGGCCCCCCTACAATGAGCAGTTCTTC. Filled out from reference TRBV5-1 and TRBJ2-1, the complete variable domain reads KAGVTQTPRYLIKTRGQQVTLSCSPISGHRSVSWYQQTPGQGLQFLFEYFSETQRNKGNFPGRFSGRQFSNSRSEMNVSTLELGDSALYLCASSLQGPPYNEQFFGPGTRLTVL.